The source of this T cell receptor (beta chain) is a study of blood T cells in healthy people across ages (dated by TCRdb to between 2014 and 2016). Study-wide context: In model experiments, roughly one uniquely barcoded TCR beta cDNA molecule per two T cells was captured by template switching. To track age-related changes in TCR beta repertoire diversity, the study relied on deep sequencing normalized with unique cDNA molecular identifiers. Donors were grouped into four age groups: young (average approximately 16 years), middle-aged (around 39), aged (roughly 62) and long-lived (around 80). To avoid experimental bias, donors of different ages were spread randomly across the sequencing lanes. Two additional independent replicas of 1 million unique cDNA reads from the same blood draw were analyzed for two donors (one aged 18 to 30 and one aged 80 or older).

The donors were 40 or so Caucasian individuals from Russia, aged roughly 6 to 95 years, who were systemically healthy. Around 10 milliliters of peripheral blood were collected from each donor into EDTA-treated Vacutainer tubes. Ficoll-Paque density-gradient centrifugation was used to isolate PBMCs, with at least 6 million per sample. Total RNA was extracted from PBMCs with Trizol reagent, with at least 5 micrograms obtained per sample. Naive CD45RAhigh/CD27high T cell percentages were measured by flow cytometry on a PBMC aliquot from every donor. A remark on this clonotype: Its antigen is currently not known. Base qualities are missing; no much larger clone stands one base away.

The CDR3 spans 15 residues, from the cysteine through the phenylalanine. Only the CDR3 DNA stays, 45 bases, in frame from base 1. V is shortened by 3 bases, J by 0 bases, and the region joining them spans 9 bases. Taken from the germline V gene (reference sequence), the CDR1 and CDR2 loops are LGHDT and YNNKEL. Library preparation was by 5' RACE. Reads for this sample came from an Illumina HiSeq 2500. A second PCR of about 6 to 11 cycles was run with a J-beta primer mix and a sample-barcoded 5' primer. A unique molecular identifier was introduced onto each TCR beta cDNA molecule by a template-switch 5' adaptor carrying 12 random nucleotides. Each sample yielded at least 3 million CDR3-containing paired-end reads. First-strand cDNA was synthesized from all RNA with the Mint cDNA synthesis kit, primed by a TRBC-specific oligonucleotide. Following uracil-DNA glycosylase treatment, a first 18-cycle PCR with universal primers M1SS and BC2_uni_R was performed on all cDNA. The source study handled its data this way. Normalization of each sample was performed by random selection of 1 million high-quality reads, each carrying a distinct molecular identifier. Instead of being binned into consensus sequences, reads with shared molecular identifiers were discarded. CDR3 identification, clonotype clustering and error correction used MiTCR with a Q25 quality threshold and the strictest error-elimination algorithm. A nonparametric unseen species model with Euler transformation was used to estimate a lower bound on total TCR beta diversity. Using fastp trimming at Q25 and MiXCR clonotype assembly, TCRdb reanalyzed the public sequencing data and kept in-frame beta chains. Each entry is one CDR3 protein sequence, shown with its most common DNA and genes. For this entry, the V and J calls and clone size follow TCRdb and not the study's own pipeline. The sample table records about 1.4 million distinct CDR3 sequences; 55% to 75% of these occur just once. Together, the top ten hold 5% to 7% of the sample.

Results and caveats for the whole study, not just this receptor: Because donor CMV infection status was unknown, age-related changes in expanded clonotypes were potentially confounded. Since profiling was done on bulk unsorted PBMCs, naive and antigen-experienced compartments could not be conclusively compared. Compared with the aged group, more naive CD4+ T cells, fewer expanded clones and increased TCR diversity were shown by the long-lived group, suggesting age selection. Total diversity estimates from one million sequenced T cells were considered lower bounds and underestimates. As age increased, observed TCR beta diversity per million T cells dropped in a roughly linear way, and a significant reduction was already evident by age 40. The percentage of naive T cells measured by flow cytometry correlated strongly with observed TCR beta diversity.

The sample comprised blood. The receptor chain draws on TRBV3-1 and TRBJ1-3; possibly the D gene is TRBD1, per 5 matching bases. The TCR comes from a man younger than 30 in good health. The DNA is TGTGCCAGCAGCCATGAGGGGACCTCTGGAAACACCATATATTTT. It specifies CASSHEGTSGNTIYF.